The 10 T cell receptor beta chains below were found in one sample sequenced in a study of cytomegalovirus exposure and HLA in healthy donors. The study ran its PCR with 60 Vbeta and 13 Jbeta primers. Here immunoSEQ multiplex PCR was the method, and the copy in TCRdb shows in-frame clones only, minus some. The sample has about 120,000 clones, roughly 80% seen once; the top ten hold 30%. Sequencing was done on a sample of PBMCs. These receptors all come from a man aged 60-69 years in good health and CMV-seropositive.

The chain employs TRBV5-8 and TRBJ1-2; 9 positions match TRBD1. The germline V gene encodes CDR1 SGHTS and CDR2 YDEGEE. V lost 4 bases to trimming and J lost 7 bases; unmatched junction nucleotides: 11. The CDR3 consists of 15 residues. In DNA, the CDR3 is TGTGCCAGCAGCCCGGACCCGGGACAGGGTCGTGGCTACACCTTC. Translated: CASSPDPGQGRGYTF. Supplemented by reference TRBV5-8 and TRBJ1-2, the full variable domain reads EAGVTQSPTHLIKTRGQQATLRCSPISGHTSVYWYQQALGLGLQFLLWYDEGEERNRGNFPPRFSGRQFPNYSSELNVNALELEDSALYLCASSPDPGQGRGYTFGSGTRLTVV.

The gene calls are TRBV30 and TRBJ2-7; TRBD1 matches 9 bases. Germline trimming cut 1 base from V and 2 bases from J; bases unmatched to any gene: 9. The germline V gene encodes CDR1 GTSNPN and CDR2 SVGIG (reference sequence). There are 16 residues in the CDR3. CDR3 sequence reads: CAWSGSPGQGAYEQYF. CDR3 nucleotides: TGTGCCTGGAGTGGATCACCGGGACAGGGAGCCTACGAGCAGTACTTC.

This clone has only a few counts. The chain is built from TRBV6-1 and TRBJ2-3; D is perhaps TRBD2 (5 bases). In germline, CDR1 is MNHNS, CDR2 SASEGT. The CDR3 spans 15 residues. Trimming stripped 4 bases from V and 5 bases from J, with 16 bases between. As DNA, the CDR3 is TGTGCCAGCAGTGTAGGGTACGGGATTGTAGATACGCAGTATTTT. Its protein is CASSVGYGIVDTQYF.

This clone was counted only a few times. The rearrangement joins TRBV6-1 to TRBJ1-6; tentatively, D is TRBD1 (5 bases). In germline, CDR1 is MNHNS, CDR2 SASEGT. V lost 3 bases to trimming and J lost 9 bases, with 12 bases between them. This CDR3 region has 14 residues. The CDR3 reads CASSDLFGGSPLHF. CDR3 DNA sequence: TGTGCCAGCAGTGACCTCTTCGGGGGTTCACCCCTCCACTTT.

This sequence joins TRBV9 and TRBJ2-5; D not certain. This CDR3 is built from 14 residues. The V end was cut by 3 bases, the J end by 1 base, with 10 bases between. The germline V gene has CDR1 SGDLS and CDR2 YYNGEE. CDR3 DNA: TGTGCCAGCAGCGGAGGCGGTTTCCAAGAGACCCAGTACTTC. The encoded protein is CASSGGGFQETQYF.

DNA of the CDR3: TGCGCCAGCAGCCAAGATAAGGGGTCTGGAAACACCATATATTTT. Protein product: CASSQDKGSGNTIYF. J is TRBJ1-3 and V is TRBV4-1; maybe TRBD1 (5 bases). Trimming took off 0 bases at V and 1 base at J, with 7 bases between the two ends. CDR1 and CDR2 (germline): MGHRA, YSYEKL. CDR3 length: 15 residues.

The chain employs TRBV28 and TRBJ1-5; TRBD1 might be the D (5 bases). The CDR3 spans 14 residues. Deletions cut 3 bases from V and 6 bases from J, with 12 bases between. CDR1 and CDR2 (germline): MDHEN, SYDVKM. CDR3 sequence: CASSFRTFTQPQHF. The CDR3 DNA follows: TGTGCCAGCAGTTTCCGGACATTTACTCAGCCCCAGCATTTT.

The V and J genes are TRBV5-6 and TRBJ2-7; D is ambiguous. The CDR3 consists of 11 residues. CDR1 is SGHDT and CDR2 is YYEEEE in the germline V gene. V was shortened by 1 base and J by 9 bases, with 8 bases between the two germline ends. The CDR3 spells CASSLSSLQYF. The CDR3 region has the DNA TGTGCCAGCAGCTTGTCCTCACTGCAGTACTTC.

The gene calls are TRBV7-9 and TRBJ1-1, with a possible D match to TRBD1 (6 bases). This CDR3 is built from 15 residues. With 2 bases removed from V and 5 bases from J, the gap between germline ends came to 15 bases. In germline, CDR1 is SEHNR, CDR2 FQNEAQ (reference sequence). Here the CDR3 DNA reads TGTGCCAGCAGCTTATATTATCGTCAGGGGACTGAAGCTTTCTTT. It translates to CASSLYYRQGTEAFF.

The rearrangement uses TRBV7-2 and TRBJ2-1; 8 nucleotides line up with TRBD2. Germline V lookup: CDR1 SGHTA, CDR2 FQGNSA. This CDR3 is 15 amino acids long. With 7 bases clipped from V and 2 bases from J, the junction kept 7 bases outside the gene matches. CDR3 bases: TGTGCCAGCACCACAATGACTAGCGCCTACAATGAGCAGTTCTTC. Protein: CASTTMTSAYNEQFF.